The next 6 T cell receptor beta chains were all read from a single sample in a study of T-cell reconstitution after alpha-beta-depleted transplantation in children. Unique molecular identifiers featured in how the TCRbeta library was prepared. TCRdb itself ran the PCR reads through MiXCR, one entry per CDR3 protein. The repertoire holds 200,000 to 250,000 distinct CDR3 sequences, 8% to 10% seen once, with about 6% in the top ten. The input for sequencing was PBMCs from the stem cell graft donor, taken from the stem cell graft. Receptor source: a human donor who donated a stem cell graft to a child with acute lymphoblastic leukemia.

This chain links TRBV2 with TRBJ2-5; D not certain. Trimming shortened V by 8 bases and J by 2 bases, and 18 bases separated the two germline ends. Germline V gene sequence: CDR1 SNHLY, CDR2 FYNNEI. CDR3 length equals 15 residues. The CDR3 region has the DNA TGTGCCAGCGCTGGACCCAACCCGGGTCAAGAGACCCAGTACTTC. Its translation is CASAGPNPGQETQYF.

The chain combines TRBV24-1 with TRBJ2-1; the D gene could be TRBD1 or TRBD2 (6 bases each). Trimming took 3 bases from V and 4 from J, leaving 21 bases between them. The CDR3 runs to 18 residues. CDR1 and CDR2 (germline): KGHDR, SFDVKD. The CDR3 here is CATSDEGGRAVTYNEQFF. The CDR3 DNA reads TGTGCCACCAGTGATGAGGGGGGCCGGGCAGTAACATACAATGAGCAGTTCTTC.

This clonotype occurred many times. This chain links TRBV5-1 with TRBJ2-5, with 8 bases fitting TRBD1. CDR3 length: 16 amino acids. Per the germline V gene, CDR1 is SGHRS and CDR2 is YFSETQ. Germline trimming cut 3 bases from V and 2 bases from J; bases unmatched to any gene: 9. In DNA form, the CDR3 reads TGCGCCAGCAGCTCATCCAGACAGGGGCGACAAGAGACCCAGTACTTC. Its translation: CASSSSRQGRQETQYF.

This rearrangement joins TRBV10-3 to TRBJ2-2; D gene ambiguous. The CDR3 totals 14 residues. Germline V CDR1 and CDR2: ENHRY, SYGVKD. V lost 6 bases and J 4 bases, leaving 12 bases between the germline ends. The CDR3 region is CAIREEATTGELFF. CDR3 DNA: TGTGCCATCAGGGAAGAGGCTACCACCGGGGAGCTGTTTTTT.

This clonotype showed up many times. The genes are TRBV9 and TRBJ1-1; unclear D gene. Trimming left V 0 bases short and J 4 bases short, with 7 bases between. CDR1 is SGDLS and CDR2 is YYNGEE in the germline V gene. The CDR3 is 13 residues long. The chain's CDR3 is CASSVASVTEAFF. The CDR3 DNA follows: TGTGCCAGCAGCGTAGCTTCCGTCACTGAAGCTTTCTTT.

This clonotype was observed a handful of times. In DNA, the CDR3 is TGTGCCACCAGGGGGTCAGATACGCAGTATTTT. It specifies CATRGSDTQYF. The chain joins TRBV7-2 to TRBJ2-3; TRBD1 matches 7 bases. The CDR3 spans 11 residues. Germline-derived CDR1 and CDR2 are SGHTA and FQGNSA. The V gene end was trimmed by 10 bases and the J gene end by 4 bases; junction bases not matched to a gene: 2.